Described below is a single T cell receptor (beta chain) sequence and its context. Enrollment of patients from Seattle took place during active infection, with longitudinal follow-up. Trimming took off 5 bases at V and 7 bases at J, with 15 bases between the two ends. The CDR3 has 14 amino acids. From germline, CDR1 is LNHNV and CDR2 YYDKDF (reference sequence). Libraries were prepared by immunoSEQ multiplex PCR; TCRdb keeps only in-frame clonotypes and omits some of them. Here the sample spans 120,000 to 150,000 clones, roughly nine tenths being singletons. This specimen belongs to a study of blood T cell repertoires in COVID-19. Study-wide background: Collection of acute and convalescent COVID-19 samples took place in the United States, Italy and Spain.

Sequencing was done on a sample of peripheral blood. The clonotype was recovered from a man between 18 and 35 years old with COVID-19, enrolled during active disease. The chain links TRBV15 to TRBJ1-5, with D perhaps TRBD1 (5 bases). Here the CDR3 reads CATSPRGTAQPQHF. As DNA, the CDR3 is TGTGCCACCAGCCCACGGGGGACGGCACAGCCCCAGCATTTT.